This entry features one T cell receptor (beta chain) sequence. This specimen belongs to a study of T cells in Graves' hyperthyroidism and ophthalmopathy. Individuals with ophthalmopathy presented a Clinical Activity Score of at least 3, a NOSPECS grade of at least 4 and a duration under 3 months. Orbital computed tomography, thyroid ultrasound, serum thyroxine and TRAb, and clinical symptoms together informed the diagnoses. Germline CDR1 reads LNHDA; CDR2 reads SQIVND (reference sequence). The CDR3 sequence is 13 residues long. V lost 3 bases to trimming and J lost 6 bases, with 10 bases between them. The CDR3 regions of TCR beta were amplified from RNA transcripts. A set of HTBI primers served as the primers for a first-round RT-PCR of the TCR CDR3. TCRdb re-analysed the multiplex PCR reads in MiXCR, keeping a single row per CDR3 protein. The data show a few hundred thousand distinct CDR3 sequences, roughly 20% seen once.

This TCR was recovered from a man aged 18 to 35 with Graves' ophthalmopathy. The sequenced sample consisted of blood. V and J are TRBV19 and TRBJ2-3, with D possibly matching TRBD1 (5 bases). CDR3 loop: CASSISAGDTQYF. The DNA for the CDR3 is TGTGCCAGTAGTATCTCTGCAGGGGATACGCAGTATTTT.